The text below deals with one TCR beta chain. Its antigen is undetermined. This sample is part of a study of T cell repertoires in cytomegalovirus infection. Study as a whole: Both a matching HLA type and CMV infection were indicated by public TCR beta signatures. Study outcomes and limitations: Cumulative public TCR beta family frequency identified CMV carriers with the relevant HLA. HLA-C-restricted CMV-specific TCR beta clonotypes prevailed in the ex vivo response.

The CDR3 extends over 15 amino acids. The germline CDR1 and CDR2 sequences are SGDLS and YYNGEE. The V end lost 0 bases, the J end lost 2 bases, and 11 bases lay between the germline ends. TCRdb passed the reads through MiXCR, listing each CDR3 protein once. This sample yields over 450,000 distinct CDR3 sequences, of which 11% are seen a single time; about 10% belongs to the top ten. The source of this sequence is a human donor in good health (CMV status not recorded). Some clones in this sample may be carry-over from other donors' samples. Sequencing was done on a sample of PBMCs. This chain links TRBV9 with TRBJ2-5, with D perhaps TRBD2 (6 bases). In DNA, the CDR3 is TGTGCCAGCAGCGTAGGAAGCGGGTATCAAGAGACCCAGTACTTC. This sequence encodes CASSVGSGYQETQYF.